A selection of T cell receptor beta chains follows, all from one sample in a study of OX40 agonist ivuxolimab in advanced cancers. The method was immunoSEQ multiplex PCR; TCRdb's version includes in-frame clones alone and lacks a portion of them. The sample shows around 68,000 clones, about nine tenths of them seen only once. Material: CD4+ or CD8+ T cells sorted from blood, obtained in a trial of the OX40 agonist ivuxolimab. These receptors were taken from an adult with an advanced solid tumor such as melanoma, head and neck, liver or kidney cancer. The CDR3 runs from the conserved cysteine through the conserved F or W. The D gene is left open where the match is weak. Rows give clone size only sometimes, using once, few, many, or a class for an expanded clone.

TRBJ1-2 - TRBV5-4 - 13 TGTGCCAGCCGGGGAGGGGCGGACTATGGCTACACCTTC CASRGGADYGYTF
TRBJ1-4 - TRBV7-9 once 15 TGTGCCAGCAGCCCTAGCTCCAGCGGGGGGCGGAAACTGTTTTTT CASSPSSSGGRKLFF
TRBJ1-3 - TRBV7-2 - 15 TGTGCCAGCAGCTTAGTAACGGGAAGTGGAAACACCATATATTTT CASSLVTGSGNTIYF
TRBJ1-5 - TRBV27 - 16 TGTGCCAGCAGTTTAGTAGGACCTTATAGCAATCAGCCCCAGCATTTT CASSLVGPYSNQPQHF
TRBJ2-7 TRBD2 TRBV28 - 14 TGTGCCAGCAGTTTTATAGCGGGACGGCTCGAGCAGTACTTC CASSFIAGRLEQYF
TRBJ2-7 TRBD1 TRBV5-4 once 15 TGTGCCAGCAGTCATCCGGGACAGGGGGTGTACGAGCAGTACTTC CASSHPGQGVYEQYF
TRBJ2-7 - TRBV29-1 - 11 TGCAGCGTCAACTCAGGCTACGAGCAGTACTTC CSVNSGYEQYF
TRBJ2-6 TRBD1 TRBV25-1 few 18 TGTGCCAGCAGTGCCCCGGGGGACAGGGCCCCTGGGGCCAACGTCCTGACTTTC CASSAPGDRAPGANVLTF
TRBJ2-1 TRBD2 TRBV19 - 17 TGTGCCAGTAGTATTTACGGTAGCGGGAGGGACTACAATGAGCAGTTCTTC CASSIYGSGRDYNEQFF
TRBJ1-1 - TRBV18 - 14 TGTGCCAGCTCACTTGGACAAGAGAACACTGAAGCTTTCTTT CASSLGQENTEAFF
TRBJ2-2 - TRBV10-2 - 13 TGCGCCAGCACCTGGTATCTCACCGGGGAGCTGTTTTTT CASTWYLTGELFF
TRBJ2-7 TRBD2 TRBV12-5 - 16 TGTGCTAGTGGTCCTGCCACTAGCGGGAGGGCCTACGAGCAGTACTTC CASGPATSGRAYEQYF
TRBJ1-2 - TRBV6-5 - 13 TGTGCCAGCAGAACCGACAGTAACTATGGCTACACCTTC CASRTDSNYGYTF
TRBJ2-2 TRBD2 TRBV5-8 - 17 TGTGCCAGCAGCCTAGGACTAGCGGGAGTTGCGACCGGGGAGCTGTTTTTT CASSLGLAGVATGELFF
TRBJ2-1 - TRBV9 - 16 TGTGCCAGCAGCGAGAGTGGAGTAGCCGCCTACAATGAGCAGTTCTTC CASSESGVAAYNEQFF
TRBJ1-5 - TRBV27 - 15 TGTGCCAGCAGTTTAAAGCGAGATAGCAATCAGCCCCAGCATTTT CASSLKRDSNQPQHF
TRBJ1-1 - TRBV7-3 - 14 TGTGCCAGCAGCCTTCTGGGCCTAAACACTGAAGCTTTCTTT CASSLLGLNTEAFF
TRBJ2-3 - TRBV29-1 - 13 TGCAGCGTTGCAGGTGGGGGGACAGATACGCAGTATTTT CSVAGGGTDTQYF
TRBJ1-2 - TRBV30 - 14 TGTGCCTGGAGTTATGGTAGGGAGAACTATGGCTACACCTTC CAWSYGRENYGYTF
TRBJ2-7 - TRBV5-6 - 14 TGTGCCAGCAGCTTGGCAGGACAGAACTACGAGCAGTACTTC CASSLAGQNYEQYF
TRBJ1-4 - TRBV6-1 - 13 TGTGCCAGCAGAGACACAGATAATGAAAAACTGTTTTTT CASRDTDNEKLFF
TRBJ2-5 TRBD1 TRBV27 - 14 TGTGCCAGCCGACTGCAGGGGGCGGCTGAGACCCAGTACTTC CASRLQGAAETQYF
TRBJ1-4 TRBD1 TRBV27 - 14 TGTGCCAGCGGGTCCGGGACAGGGTATGAAAAACTGTTTTTT CASGSGTGYEKLFF
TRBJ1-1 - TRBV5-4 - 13 TGTGCCAGCAGCCGGGACGCAAACACTGAAGCTTTCTTT CASSRDANTEAFF
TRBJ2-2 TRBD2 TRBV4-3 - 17 TGCGCCAGCAGCCAAGATTTTCGGGCTAGCGGAACCGGGGAGCTGTTTTTT CASSQDFRASGTGELFF
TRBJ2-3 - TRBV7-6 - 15 TGTGCCAGCAGCTTAGGTTTAGGGGCATCAGATACGCAGTATTTT CASSLGLGASDTQYF
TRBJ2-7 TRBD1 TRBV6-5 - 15 TGTGCCAGCAGCATGACGGGACAGGGGCCCCCCGAGCAGTACTTC CASSMTGQGPPEQYF
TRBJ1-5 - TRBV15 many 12 TGTGCCACCAGCAGCCCCCAACAGCCCCAGCATTTT CATSSPQQPQHF
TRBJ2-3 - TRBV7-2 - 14 TGTGCCAGCAGCTTAGGGTATGGCACAGATACGCAGTATTTT CASSLGYGTDTQYF
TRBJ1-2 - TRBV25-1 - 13 TGTGCCAGCAGCCCCAGTTGGTCCTATGGCTACACCTTC CASSPSWSYGYTF
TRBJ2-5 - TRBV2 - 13 TGTGCCAGCATGGGGCAAGGGGACGAGACCCAGTACTTC CASMGQGDETQYF
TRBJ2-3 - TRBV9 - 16 TGTGCCAGCAGCGCCCTAAAGGGCGCGATCGCAGATACGCAGTATTTT CASSALKGAIADTQYF
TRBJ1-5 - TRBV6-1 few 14 TGTGCCAGCAGATCAAGACAGCACAATCAGCCCCAGCATTTT CASRSRQHNQPQHF
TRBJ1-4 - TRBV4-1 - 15 TGCGCCAGCAGCCAAGAAGGGGAGGGGATCGGAAAACTGTTTTTT CASSQEGEGIGKLFF
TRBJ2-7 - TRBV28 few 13 TGTGCCAGCAGCCCTTCGACCCCCTACGAGCAGTACTTC CASSPSTPYEQYF
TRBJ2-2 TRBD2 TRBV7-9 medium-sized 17 TGTGCCAGCAGCTCCCCTCGACTAGCGGGGAGCACCGGGGAGCTGTTTTTT CASSSPRLAGSTGELFF
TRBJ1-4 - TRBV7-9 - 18 TGTGCCAGCAGACCAGGGCGGGACTCCTTGGGGAGTAATGAAAAACTGTTTTTT CASRPGRDSLGSNEKLFF
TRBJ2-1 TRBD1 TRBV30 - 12 TGTGCCTGGAGAGCCCGGACAGGGGAGCAGTTCTTC CAWRARTGEQFF
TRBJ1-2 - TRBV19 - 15 TGTGCCAGTAGTATTTCGGGGGCAGCTAACTATGGCTACACCTTC CASSISGAANYGYTF
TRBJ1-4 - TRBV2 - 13 TGTGCCAGCGGGGGCAGGGAGGCCGAAAAACTGTTTTTT CASGGREAEKLFF
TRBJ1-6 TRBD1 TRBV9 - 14 TGTGCCAGCAGTAGCGGACAGGGAAATTCACCCCTCCACTTT CASSSGQGNSPLHF
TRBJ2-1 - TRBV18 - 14 TGTGCCAGCTCAATGTTGGGGGAGAGTAATGAGCAGTTCTTC CASSMLGESNEQFF
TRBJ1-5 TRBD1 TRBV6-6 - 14 TGTGCCAGCAGATCTACAGGGGGCGGTGAGCCCCAGCATTTT CASRSTGGGEPQHF
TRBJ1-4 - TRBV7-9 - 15 TGTGCCAGCAGCTTACTTGGGAATACTAATGAAAAACTGTTTTTT CASSLLGNTNEKLFF
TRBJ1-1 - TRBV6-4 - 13 TGTGCCAGCAGTCTCAGGGGGAACACTGAAGCTTTCTTT CASSLRGNTEAFF
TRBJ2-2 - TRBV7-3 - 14 TGTGCCAGCAGCTCAACGAGTGGCACCGGGGAGCTGTTTTTT CASSSTSGTGELFF
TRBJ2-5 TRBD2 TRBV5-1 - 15 TGCGCCAGCAGCTTGGCCGGCGGGAGGGGGGAGACCCAGTACTTC CASSLAGGRGETQYF
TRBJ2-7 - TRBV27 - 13 TGTGCCAGCAGTTTAGCAGGTTACTACGAGCAGTACTTC CASSLAGYYEQYF
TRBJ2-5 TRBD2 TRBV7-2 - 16 TGTGCCAGCAGCTTAAACGGCGGGGGTGCCCCAGAGACCCAGTACTTC CASSLNGGGAPETQYF
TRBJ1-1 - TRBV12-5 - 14 TGTGCTAGTGGTTTGACCTCAACAGTTACTGAAGCTTTCTTT CASGLTSTVTEAFF
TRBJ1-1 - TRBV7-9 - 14 TGTGCCAGCAGCTTTGGGCAGATGAACACTGAAGCTTTCTTT CASSFGQMNTEAFF
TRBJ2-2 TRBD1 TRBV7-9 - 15 TGTGCCAGCAGCTCCGGGACAGACTTAATCGGGGAGCTGTTTTTT CASSSGTDLIGELFF
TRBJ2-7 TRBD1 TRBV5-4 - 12 TGTGCCAGCAGCTTGACAGGGGGCGAGCAGTACTTC CASSLTGGEQYF